Reported below is one TCR beta chain. This clone's antigen is unknown. The sample holds no much larger clone one base away, and base qualities are not on file. The iRepertoire nested amplicon-rescue multiplex PCR (arm-PCR) platform was used to amplify TCR alpha and beta CDR3 regions from RNA. One-step reverse transcription and amplification used about 85-400 ng of tissue mRNA or PBMC total RNA as input. After bead purification, a secondary multiplex PCR added Illumina adapters, and libraries were gel-purified between 200 and 400 bp. Internal 6-nucleotide barcodes were carried by the libraries and were used for demultiplexing. Sequencing of the libraries was done on an Illumina MiSeq using 2x220 or 2x250 nucleotide paired-end reads. The source study handled its data this way. Paired reads were merged using FLASH 1.2.11 and were aligned to the GRCh37 human genome using BWA-MEM, after which TRA and TRB reads were extracted. An IMGT-derived reference of cassette sequences and CDR3 motifs, with pseudogenes included, was used for V and J assignment. Three-frame translation of reads was performed, and productive CDR3s were defined as those with a C...FGXG motif and no stop codons. Unique combinations of V-J cassette pair and CDR3 amino acid sequence were defined as clonotypes. Filtering of reads was based on Hamming distance, with the threshold set by the sequence error rate of each sample in mapped regions. TCRdb ran its own pipeline on the public reads, namely fastp trimming at Q25 and MiXCR clone calling, and kept in-frame beta chains. Each entry is one CDR3 protein sequence, shown with its most common DNA and genes. Clone size and V and J calls follow TCRdb, not the original study. Present in this sample are 400,000 or so distinct CDR3 sequences, more than 35% of which were seen just once. The top ten constitute around 11% of the sample.

Surgical brain or tumor specimens were cryofrozen in liquid nitrogen immediately after resection, and peripheral blood cells were collected concurrently. These data come from a study of glioma-infiltrating T cells (dated by TCRdb to 2016 to 2017). Turning to the overall study: The low-grade gliomas were WHO grade II oligodendrogliomas or astrocytomas, while the glioblastomas were WHO grade IV tumors sampled at initial diagnosis rather than at recurrent diagnosis. Before surgery, glioma patients were given dexamethasone for six or fewer days. The sequencing target for blood libraries was 4.5- to 10-fold coverage of roughly 980,000 peripheral T cells. TCR alpha- and beta-chain repertoires were sequenced from glioma tissue, non-neoplastic brain tissue and matched peripheral blood mononuclear cells. To measure divergence between tissue and blood T-cell populations, each tissue-infiltrating repertoire was compared with the peripheral blood repertoire of the same patient. Three low-grade glioma patients, fewer than 10 primary glioblastoma patients and three non-glioma patients contributing non-neoplastic brain tissue were included in the paired cohort.

V is reduced by 3 bases and J by 4 bases, leaving a spacing of 16 bases between them. From cysteine to phenylalanine, the CDR3 is 16 amino acids long. The entry retains the CDR3 DNA only, 48 bases that are in frame from base 1. For CDR1 and CDR2, the germline V gene lists MDHEN and SYDVKM. On the study overall, not on this receptor specifically: Patients with low tissue-blood divergence were marked by a signature set of shared blood CDR3 motifs, and that set was depleted in highly divergent patients. Small numbers underpinned the group comparisons: roughly 8 glioblastoma patients, three low-grade glioma patients and three non-neoplastic patients. Tissue and blood shared very few CDR3 sequences, a result attributed to high CDR3 diversity and limited sampling. VJ-independent divergence between tissue and blood was lower than expected in non-neoplastic patients but higher than expected in all gliomas, particularly low-grade gliomas.

The sequence was obtained from a human donor with low-grade glioma or glioblastoma, undergoing nonglioma brain surgery, or in good health (not recorded which). The rearrangement combines TRBV28 with TRBJ1-5; the D gene identity is not certain. The material sequenced was glioma tissue, nonneoplastic brain tissue, or PBMCs (not recorded which). The CDR3 region has the sequence CASSFVADYRNQPQHF. DNA sequence: TGTGCCAGCAGTTTTGTGGCGGATTATCGAAATCAGCCCCAGCATTTT.